These 21 T cell receptor beta chains came from one sample sequenced in a study of T cells after yellow fever vaccination. TCRdb processed the 5' RACE reads anew with MiXCR; each CDR3 protein has one entry. The sample contains around 360,000 distinct CDR3 sequences, under 14% of which appear only once. The specimen comprised PBMCs, sampled on the day of the first yellow fever vaccination. The receptors were sampled from a man aged 18 to 29 who received the YFV17D yellow fever vaccine.

The J gene is TRBJ2-5, the V gene TRBV29-1; D might be TRBD1 (5 bases). This CDR3 region has 11 residues. The germline V and J ends were trimmed by 4 bases and 2 bases, with 5 bases remaining between them. Germline-derived CDR1 and CDR2 are SQVTM and ANQGSEA. The CDR3 DNA reads as TGCAGCGTTGGACAGCAAGAGACCCAGTACTTC. Protein sequence: CSVGQQETQYF.

Only a few counts were recorded for this clonotype. The chain combines TRBV4-2 with TRBJ2-3; perhaps D is TRBD1 or TRBD2 (5 bases each). The CDR3 totals 16 residues. V dropped 0 bases and J dropped 0 bases, with 10 bases sitting between them. CDR1 LGHNA and CDR2 YNFKEQ come from the germline V gene. CDR3 region: CASSQDSGPSTDTQYF. CDR3 nucleotides: TGTGCCAGCAGCCAAGATTCGGGGCCTAGCACAGATACGCAGTATTTT.

This clonotype has more than one count but fewer than ten. The V gene is TRBV19, the J gene TRBJ2-3, with 12 bases lining up with TRBD2. This CDR3 is built from 17 residues. The junction had 15 bases not matched to a gene; V was cut back by 8 bases and J by 6 bases. Germline V CDR1 and CDR2: LNHDA, SQIVND (reference sequence). CDR3 loop: CASSTSGGSRHDDTQYF. CDR3 nucleotides: TGTGCCAGTTCGACTAGCGGGGGCTCCAGACACGACGATACGCAGTATTTT. Variable domain in full (rest from reference TRBV19 and TRBJ2-3): DGGITQSPKYLFRKEGQNVTLSCEQNLNHDAMYWYRQDPGQGLRLIYYSQIVNDFQKGDIAEGYSVSREKKESFPLTVTSAQKNPTAFYLCASSTSGGSRHDDTQYFGPGTRLTVL.

This clonotype was detected only a few times. The chain recombines TRBV19 with TRBJ2-2, with D tentatively TRBD1 (6 bases). CDR1 and CDR2 (germline): LNHDA, SQIVND (reference sequence). The CDR3 spans 15 residues. Trimming took 3 bases from V and 3 from J, leaving 11 bases between them. CDR3 coding DNA: TGTGCCAGTAGTATCGGCAGGGGTGACACCGGGGAGCTGTTTTTT. This codes for CASSIGRGDTGELFF.

This clonotype occurred a few times. The chain carries TRBV7-9 and TRBJ1-1; D might be TRBD1 (5 bases). Per the germline V gene, CDR1 is SEHNR and CDR2 is FQNEAQ (reference sequence). CDR3 size: 17 residues. Trimming shortened V by 1 base and J by 1 base, and 16 bases separated the two germline ends. CDR3 region: CASSLGHTGEGNTEAFF. DNA for the CDR3: TGTGCCAGCAGCTTAGGCCATACAGGAGAGGGGAACACTGAAGCTTTCTTT.

The genes are TRBV7-9 and TRBJ2-3; 7 positions agree with TRBD1. Germline values: CDR1 SEHNR, CDR2 FQNEAQ (reference sequence). This CDR3 has 15 residues. V gave up 4 bases and J gave up 4 bases; unmatched junction bases: 8. DNA for the CDR3: TGTGCCAGCAGCTACTTACAGGGGATGGCAGATACGCAGTATTTT. Protein sequence: CASSYLQGMADTQYF.

In this sample, this clonotype turned up a few times. The chain is built from TRBV4-1 and TRBJ2-7, with 8 bases identical to TRBD2. V dropped 4 bases and J dropped 2; count of bases not matched to a gene: 10. This CDR3 is built from 16 residues. Germline CDR1 reads MGHRA; CDR2 reads YSYEKL. The CDR3 protein is CASSRVPRGGTYEQYF. In nucleotides, the CDR3 is TGCGCCAGCAGCCGCGTCCCTCGCGGGGGGACCTACGAGCAGTACTTC.

This clonotype appeared many times. The chain couples TRBV28 to TRBJ1-5; D unclear. The CDR3 covers 15 residues. Deletions cut 6 bases from V and 2 bases from J, with 14 bases between. Germline V lookup: CDR1 MDHEN, CDR2 SYDVKM. The DNA of the CDR3 is TGTGCCAGCAGGACGATGGGGTCGGGCAATCAGCCCCAGCATTTT. Amino acid sequence: CASRTMGSGNQPQHF. The full variable domain, in which reference TRBV28 and TRBJ1-5 provide the parts outside the CDR3, is DVKVTQSSRYLVKRTGEKVFLECVQDMDHENMFWYRQDPGLGLRLIYFSYDVKMKEKGDIPEGYSVSREKKERFSLILESASTNQTSMYLCASRTMGSGNQPQHFGDGTRLSIL.

This clonotype came up a few times. The chain has TRBV4-3 and TRBJ1-4; 8 bases fit TRBD1. Germline lookup yields CDR1 LGHNA and CDR2 YSLEER. This CDR3 is 15 amino acids long. Losses at the gene ends were 4 bases for V and 10 bases for J; bases not matched to a gene: 11. As DNA, the CDR3 is TGCGCCAGCAGCCTAGAAACAGGGGGGTCCGGAAAACTGTTTTTT. Protein sequence: CASSLETGGSGKLFF.

This clonotype appeared many times. The chain links TRBV24-1 to TRBJ1-5; D is unresolved. Germline loops: CDR1 KGHDR, CDR2 SFDVKD. V lost 0 bases, J lost 3 bases, and 14 bases lay in between. The CDR3 contains 17 residues. Written as DNA, the CDR3 is TGTGCCACCAGTGATTTGCTAGGGCGGTCTTACAATCAGCCCCAGCATTTT. This translates into CATSDLLGRSYNQPQHF.

A few counts support this clonotype. The chain recombines TRBV5-1 with TRBJ1-3; perhaps TRBD1 as D (5 bases). Looked up from germline, CDR1 is SGHRS and CDR2 is YFSETQ. V lost 4 bases to trimming and J lost 4 bases, with 9 bases between them. This CDR3 has 13 residues. The CDR3 spells CASSPEGGNTIYF. DNA for the CDR3: TGCGCCAGCAGCCCGGAGGGGGGAAACACCATATATTTT.

The rearrangement joins TRBV9 to TRBJ2-3; the D gene is possibly TRBD2 (5 bases). The CDR3 is made up of 14 amino acids. Trimming took 1 base from V and 6 from J, leaving 12 bases between them. Germline V gene sequence: CDR1 SGDLS, CDR2 YYNGEE. The CDR3 protein is CASSVITGSDTQYF. The CDR3 nucleotides read TGTGCCAGCAGCGTAATTACGGGGTCGGATACGCAGTATTTT.

To note about this clonotype: A read error is likely, as this CDR3 ends without the conserved phenylalanine or tryptophan. The CDR3 is CASSFAADHYNEQFL. CDR3 nucleotides: TGCGCCAGCAGCTTTGCGGCGGATCATTACAATGAGCAGTTCCTC. The chain joins TRBV5-1 to TRBJ2-1; D call uncertain. CDR3 length: 15 amino acids. V was shortened by 2 bases and J by 4 bases, with 13 bases between the two germline ends. Germline CDR1 and CDR2: SGHRS and YFSETQ.

This clonotype was detected a few times. The chain couples TRBV20-1 to TRBJ2-5; tentatively, D is TRBD2 (5 bases). CDR3 size: 14 residues. Trimming left V 5 bases short and J 2 bases short, with 15 bases between. The germline V gene has CDR1 DFQATT and CDR2 SNEGSKA (reference sequence). The CDR3: CSALSIEGQETQYF. In nucleotides, the CDR3 is TGCAGTGCTCTTAGCATCGAGGGTCAAGAGACCCAGTACTTC.

The table lists this clonotype with many counts. The chain joins TRBV5-1 to TRBJ2-3; 9 bases fit TRBD2. The CDR3 runs 14 residues. V was pared by 0 bases and J by 6 bases, with 2 bases of the junction left unmatched. Germline V gene data show CDR1 as SGHRS and CDR2 as YFSETQ. CDR3: CASSLALAGDTQYF. In nucleotides, the CDR3 is TGCGCCAGCAGCTTGGCGCTAGCGGGGGATACGCAGTATTTT.

This clonotype was seen only a few times. The chain has TRBV7-2 and TRBJ1-4; the D gene is possibly TRBD1 (6 bases). With 6 bases removed from V and 6 bases from J, the gap between germline ends came to 17 bases. The CDR3 spans 15 residues. CDR1 SGHTA and CDR2 FQGNSA come from the germline V gene. CDR3 DNA: TGTGCCAGCAGTAACACAGGGTGGGACTATGAAAAACTGTTTTTT. Its protein is CASSNTGWDYEKLFF.

This clonotype was counted many times. This chain connects TRBV7-6 to TRBJ2-5, with 10 bases fitting TRBD2. The V gene end was trimmed by 2 bases and the J gene end by 1 base; junction bases not matched to a gene: 4. Looked up from germline, CDR1 is SGHVS and CDR2 is FNYEAQ. The CDR3 has 16 amino acids. CDR3 nucleotide sequence: TGTGCCAGCAGCTTAATATCTAGCGGGGGCCAAGAGACCCAGTACTTC. It is translated as CASSLISSGGQETQYF.

The rearrangement joins TRBV7-9 to TRBJ2-4, with TRBD2 as a possible D gene (5 bases). Germline CDR1 SEHNR, CDR2 FQNEAQ (reference sequence). This CDR3 contains 11 residues. Between the trimmed V and J ends, which lost 10 bases and 9 bases, there was a span of 13 bases. CDR3 amino acids: CATPIEGIQYF. DNA of the CDR3: TGTGCCACCCCGATTGAGGGCATTCAGTACTTC.

A few counts support this clonotype. The rearrangement links TRBV5-1 to TRBJ1-1; 8 positions agree with TRBD1. The CDR3 runs to 14 residues. V lost 0 bases and J lost 14; bases outside the gene matches: 12. Per the germline V gene, CDR1 is SGHRS and CDR2 is YFSETQ. The CDR3 loop is CASSLDGTGPAAFF. DNA of the CDR3: TGCGCCAGCAGCTTGGACGGGACAGGCCCGGCGGCGTTCTTT.

The V and J genes are TRBV7-2 and TRBJ2-7, with TRBD2 identical over 15 bases. Per the germline V gene, CDR1 is SGHTA and CDR2 is FQGNSA. CDR3 length: 18 amino acids. With V trimmed by 1 base and J by 7 bases, 11 bases remained unmatched. In nucleotides, the CDR3 is TGTGCCAGCAGCTTAGGGCCGGGACTAGCGGGGGGTATGAGGGAGCAGTACTTC. Translation: CASSLGPGLAGGMREQYF.

V is TRBV6-2 or TRBV6-3 and J is TRBJ2-1; D ambiguous. The length of the CDR3 is 14 residues. Trimming took 3 bases from V and 4 from J, leaving 10 bases between them. Germline V gene sequence: CDR1 MNHEY, CDR2 SVGEGT. CDR3 sequence reads: CASSYLRPYNEQFF. The CDR3 coding sequence is TGTGCCAGCAGTTATTTAAGACCTTACAATGAGCAGTTCTTC.